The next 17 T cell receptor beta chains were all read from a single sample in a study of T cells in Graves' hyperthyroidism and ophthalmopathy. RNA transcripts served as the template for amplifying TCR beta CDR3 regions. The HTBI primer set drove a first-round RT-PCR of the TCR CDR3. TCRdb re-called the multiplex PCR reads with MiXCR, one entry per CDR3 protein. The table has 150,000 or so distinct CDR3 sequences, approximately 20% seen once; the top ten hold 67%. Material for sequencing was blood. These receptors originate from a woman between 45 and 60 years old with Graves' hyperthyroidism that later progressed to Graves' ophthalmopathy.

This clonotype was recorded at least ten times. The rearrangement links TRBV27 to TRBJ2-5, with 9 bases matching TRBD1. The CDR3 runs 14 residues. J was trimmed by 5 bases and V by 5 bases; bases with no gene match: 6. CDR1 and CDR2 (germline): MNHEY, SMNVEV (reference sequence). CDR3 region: CASSPGDRVETQYF. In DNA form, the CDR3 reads TGTGCCAGCAGTCCCGGGGACAGGGTGGAGACCCAGTACTTC.

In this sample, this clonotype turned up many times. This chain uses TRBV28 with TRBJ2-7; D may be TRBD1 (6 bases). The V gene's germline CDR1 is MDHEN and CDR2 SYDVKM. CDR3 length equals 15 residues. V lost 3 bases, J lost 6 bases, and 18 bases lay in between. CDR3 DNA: TGTGCCAGCAGTTTGTTCTCAGCCTTAGGGGGCGAGCAGTACTTC. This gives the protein CASSLFSALGGEQYF.

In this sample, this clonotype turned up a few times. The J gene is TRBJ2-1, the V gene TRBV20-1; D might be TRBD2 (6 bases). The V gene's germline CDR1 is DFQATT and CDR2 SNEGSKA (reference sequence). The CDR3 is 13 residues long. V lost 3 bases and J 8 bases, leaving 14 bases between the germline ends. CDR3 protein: CSASVTSIDEQFF. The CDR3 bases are TGCAGTGCTAGCGTGACTAGTATCGATGAGCAGTTCTTC.

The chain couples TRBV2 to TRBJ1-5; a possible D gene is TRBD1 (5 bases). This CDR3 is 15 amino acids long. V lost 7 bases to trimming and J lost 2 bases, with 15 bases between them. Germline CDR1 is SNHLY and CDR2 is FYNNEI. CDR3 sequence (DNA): TGTGCCAGCAACCCAACCGCCAGGGGCAATCAGCCCCAGCATTTT. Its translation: CASNPTARGNQPQHF.

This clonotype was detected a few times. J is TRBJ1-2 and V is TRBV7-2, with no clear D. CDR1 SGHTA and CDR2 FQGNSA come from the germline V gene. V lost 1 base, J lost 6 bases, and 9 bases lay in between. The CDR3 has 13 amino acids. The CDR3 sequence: CASSLGGADGYTF. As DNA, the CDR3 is TGTGCCAGCAGCTTAGGAGGAGCCGATGGCTACACCTTC.

The CDR3, as DNA: TGCGCCAGCAGCCGACTCGGGACAGGGTTTCCCGAGCAGTACTTC. Encoded protein: CASSRLGTGFPEQYF. This chain joins TRBV5-1 and TRBJ2-7, with 9 bases aligning to TRBD1. After removal of 4 bases from V and 6 bases from J, the junction contained 11 bases not matched to a gene. This CDR3 spans 15 amino acids. CDR1 SGHRS and CDR2 YFSETQ come from the germline V gene.

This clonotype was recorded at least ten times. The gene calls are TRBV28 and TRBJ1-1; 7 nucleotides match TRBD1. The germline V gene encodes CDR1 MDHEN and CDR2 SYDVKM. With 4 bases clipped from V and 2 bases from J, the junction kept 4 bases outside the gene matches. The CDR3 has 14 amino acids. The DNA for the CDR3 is TGTGCCAGCAGTTGGAACAGGGGTAACACTGAAGCTTTCTTT. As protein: CASSWNRGNTEAFF.

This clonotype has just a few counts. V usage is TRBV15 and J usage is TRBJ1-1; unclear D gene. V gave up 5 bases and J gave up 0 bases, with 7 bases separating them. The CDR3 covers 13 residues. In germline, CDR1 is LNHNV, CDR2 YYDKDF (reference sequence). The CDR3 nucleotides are TGTGCCACCAGCGGTGACTTGAACACTGAAGCTTTCTTT. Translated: CATSGDLNTEAFF. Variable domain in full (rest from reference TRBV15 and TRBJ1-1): DAMVIQNPRYQVTQFGKPVTLSCSQTLNHNVMYWYQQKSSQAPKLLFHYYDKDFNNEADTPDNFQSRRPNTSFCFLDIRSPGLGDTAMYLCATSGDLNTEAFFGQGTRLTVV.

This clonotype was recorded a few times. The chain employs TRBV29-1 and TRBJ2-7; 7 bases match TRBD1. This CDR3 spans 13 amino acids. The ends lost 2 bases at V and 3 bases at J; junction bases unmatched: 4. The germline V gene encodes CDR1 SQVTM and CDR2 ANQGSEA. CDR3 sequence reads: CSVERDRDYEQYF. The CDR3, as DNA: TGCAGCGTTGAAAGGGACAGAGACTACGAGCAGTACTTC.

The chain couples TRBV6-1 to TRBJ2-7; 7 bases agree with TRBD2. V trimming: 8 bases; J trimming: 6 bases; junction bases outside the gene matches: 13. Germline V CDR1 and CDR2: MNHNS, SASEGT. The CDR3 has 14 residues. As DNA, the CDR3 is TGTGCCAGCTCCGAATGGGGCGGGAGTAGCGAGCAGTACTTC. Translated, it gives CASSEWGGSSEQYF.

The DNA of the CDR3 is TGTGCCAGCACCGGGACAGGTTGGGAGCAGTACTTC. Translation: CASTGTGWEQYF. The chain carries TRBV28 and TRBJ2-7; 8 bases fit TRBD1. CDR3 size: 12 residues. The germline CDR1 and CDR2 sequences are MDHEN and SYDVKM. J lost 7 bases, V lost 7 bases, and 6 bases had no gene match.

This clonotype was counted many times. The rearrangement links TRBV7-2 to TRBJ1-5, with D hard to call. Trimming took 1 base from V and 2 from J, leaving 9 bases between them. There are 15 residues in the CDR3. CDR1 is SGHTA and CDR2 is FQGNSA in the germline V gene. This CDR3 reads CASSLEAQGNQPQHF. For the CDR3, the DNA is TGTGCCAGCAGCTTAGAGGCGCAGGGCAATCAGCCCCAGCATTTT.

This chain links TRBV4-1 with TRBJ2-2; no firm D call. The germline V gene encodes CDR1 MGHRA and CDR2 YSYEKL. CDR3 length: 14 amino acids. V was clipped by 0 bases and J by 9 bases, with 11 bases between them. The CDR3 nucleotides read TGCGCCAGCAGCCAAGATTCCCACGGCTGGGAGCTGTTTTTT. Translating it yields CASSQDSHGWELFF.

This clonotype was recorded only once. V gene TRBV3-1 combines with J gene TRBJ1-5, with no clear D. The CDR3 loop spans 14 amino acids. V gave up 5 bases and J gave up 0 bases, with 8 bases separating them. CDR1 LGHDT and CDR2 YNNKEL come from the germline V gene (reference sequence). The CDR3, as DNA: TGTGCCAGCAGCGCTCAACATAGCAATCAGCCCCAGCATTTT. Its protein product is CASSAQHSNQPQHF.

CDR3 residues: CATSDLVGNGYTF. Written as DNA, the CDR3 is TGTGCCACCAGTGACCTCGTCGGAAATGGCTACACCTTC. This chain links TRBV24-1 with TRBJ1-2; the D is unclear. Trimming pared 4 bases from V and 6 bases from J, leaving 11 bases between. The CDR3 spans 13 residues. CDR1 KGHDR and CDR2 SFDVKD come from the germline V gene.

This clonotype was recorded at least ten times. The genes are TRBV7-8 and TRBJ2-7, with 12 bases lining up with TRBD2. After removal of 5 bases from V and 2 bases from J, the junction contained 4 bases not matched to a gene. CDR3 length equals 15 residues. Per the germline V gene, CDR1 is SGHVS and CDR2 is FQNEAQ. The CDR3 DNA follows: TGTGCCAGCAGCCAGACTAGCGGGGGACCCTACGAGCAGTACTTC. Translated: CASSQTSGGPYEQYF.

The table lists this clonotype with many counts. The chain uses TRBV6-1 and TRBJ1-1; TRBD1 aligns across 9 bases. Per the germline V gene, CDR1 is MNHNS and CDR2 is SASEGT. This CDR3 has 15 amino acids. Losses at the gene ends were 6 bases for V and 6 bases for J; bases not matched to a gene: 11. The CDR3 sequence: CASRSGTRTGAEAFF. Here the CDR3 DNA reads TGTGCCAGCAGATCCGGCACACGGACAGGGGCTGAAGCTTTCTTT.